This paragraph covers one T cell receptor (beta chain) sequence. This clonotype was found a few times. It lacks a known antigen. Per-base qualities were not stored, and no clone one base away is much larger. CDR1 and CDR2, per the germline V gene (reference sequence), are MNHEY and SMNVEV. V is shortened by 5 bases, J by 4 bases, and the region joining them spans 17 bases. From the cysteine up to the phenylalanine, the CDR3 has a length of 15 residues. The sequence is cut down to CDR3 DNA, 45 bases in frame from base 1. PBMCs were isolated by Ficoll-Paque density gradient centrifugation. The sample belongs to a study of T-cell memory formation after mild COVID-19 (dated by TCRdb to the early 2020s). Turning to the overall study: Most TCR sequence clusters were specific to one of the two donors. In a couple of donors, T-cell clones that expanded and contracted after mild COVID-19 were tracked by sequencing TCRalpha and TCRbeta repertoires over time. Two young, previously healthy adult volunteers, one female and one male, were included in the cohort.

TCRdb shows the sequencer as Illumina NovaSeq 6000. cDNA libraries for TCRalpha and TCRbeta were prepared by 5'RACE using constant-segment primers, with sample barcodes and unique molecular identifiers added. RNA was extracted from every sample with Trizol reagent. Library amplification was performed in two PCR steps, and a second sample barcode and Illumina TruSeq adapters were introduced in the second step. The libraries were sequenced on an Illumina NovaSeq using 2 x 150 bp paired-end reads. Per the original workflow: With migec v1.2.7, reads were demultiplexed and then collapsed into UMI-guided consensus sequences. Using mixcr v2.1.11, UMI consensuses were aligned to TRA and TRB V and J templates and then assembled into clonotypes. A clonotype was counted as expanded or contracted only when both edgeR and NoisET called the clonotype significant, with the noise models trained on biological replicates. For edgeR calls, a false discovery rate-adjusted p below 0.01 and a log2 fold-change threshold of 1 were applied. As an exploratory analysis of dynamics, max-normalized trajectories of the 1000 most abundant clonotypes were examined with PCA combined with hierarchical clustering. The CD4 or CD8 phenotype of responding clones was assigned using the separately sequenced CD4+ and CD8+ repertoires. TCRdb reprocessed the public reads (quality trimming at Q25 with fastp, clone calling with MiXCR) and kept in-frame beta chains. A single entry per CDR3 protein holds the most common genes and DNA from its merged rows. The authors' filters were not applied to this entry. The sample table shows 65,000 to 100,000 distinct CDR3 sequences, and around 13% are seen once. The ten most abundant clones make up about 40% of the sample.

On the study overall, not on this receptor specifically: Only a couple of mild cases were covered in the study, and larger cohorts including severe cases with pre-infection samples were considered necessary. Clones that contracted from day 15 to 85 showed balanced CD4/CD8 phenotypes, whereas a second wave of clones that expanded from day 15 to 37 leaned towards CD4+. The second-wave clones that peaked on day 37 were not confirmed to be SARS-CoV-2 specific. Contracting CD4+ clones appeared mostly in the CM and EM memory subsets, whereas CD8+ clones were enriched in EMRA. The detection of some responding clones in pre-infection memory suggests that pre-existing cross-reactive memory T cells joined the SARS-CoV-2 response.

This TCR came from a man younger than 35 who had mild COVID-19 (a few samples of this study predate the infection). The sample titles of this study are shuffled in the database, so cell type and time point are left out; the donor was told from shared clones. Sequenced sample: PBMCs or a T cell subset sorted from them (not recorded which). The rearranged segments are TRBV27 and TRBJ1-2; TRBD1 might be the D gene, on 5 matching bases. The nucleotide sequence is TGTGCCAGCAGTCTGAGGGCAGGGTCGGTCTATGGCTACACCTTC. Its coded protein is CASSLRAGSVYGYTF.